This TCR beta chain was documented in a study of T cell repertoires in cytomegalovirus infection. Study context: Both a matching HLA type and CMV infection were indicated by public TCR beta signatures.

One entry per CDR3 protein, called by TCRdb with MiXCR from the reads. This sample has 100,000 to 150,000 distinct CDR3 sequences, with about 32% found just once. As concerns this clonotype: The antigen remains undetermined.

The V gene's germline CDR1 is SGHTA and CDR2 FQGNSA. This CDR3 contains 15 residues. V lost 0 bases and J lost 2, with 9 bases in between. The sequence came from a human donor in good health (CMV status not recorded). Some clones in this sample may be carry-over from other donors' samples. The chain combines TRBV7-2 with TRBJ2-3; no firm D call. Specimen: CD8+ T cells from cultured PBMCs, collected from culture after CMV antigen stimulation. The CDR3 region has the DNA TGTGCCAGCAGCTTAGCGGACCAAGACACAGATACGCAGTATTTT. Amino acids: CASSLADQDTDTQYF.